The TCR beta chain under discussion was sequenced for a study of CXCR3-negative and CXCR3-positive naive CD8 T cells. Findings and caveats of the study: For CXCR3-positive naive cells, TRB CDR3s were more hydrophobic than those of CXCR3-negative naive cells. Cryopreservation partially lowered CXCR3 expression, so most assays used fresh PBMCs. Between one naive subset and the other, surface CD5 was comparable, and TCR strength was inferred from TRB CDR3 properties.

CDR3 length: 13 residues. Germline values: CDR1 SGDLS, CDR2 YYNGEE. In preparing the TRB cDNA libraries, 5' RACE with UMI labels was used. For each CDR3 protein, TCRdb gives one entry from its re-call of the 5' RACE reads, without DNA. The listing records tens of thousands of distinct CDR3 sequences. Approximately 300,000 cells per CD8+ T cell subset were flow-sorted in triplicate. CD45RO-CCR7+CD27+CD95- expression identified naive CD8+ T cells. Details on this clonotype: The antigen is undetermined.

The clonotype was recovered from a human donor in good health. Some clones in this sample may be carry-over from other donors' samples. This chain joins TRBV9 and TRBJ1-1; there is no DNA to check the TCRdb D call of TRBD1. The sequenced sample was naive CXCR3+ CD8+ T cells from blood. Sample subset: CD45RO-CCR7+CD27+CD95- naive CD8+ T cells expressing CXCR3 (TNR3+). CDR3: CASSGVDRGPAFF.